This T cell receptor (beta chain) derives from a study of blood T cell repertoires in COVID-19. On the study more broadly: Samples taken during acute and convalescent COVID-19 were collected in the United States, Italy and Spain. PBMCs, B-cell-depleted T cells, or T cells were the source of the cDNA or gDNA that made up the material.

The authors' processing: Amplification of reference gene primers was used by the study to estimate nucleated cell counts. Profiled with immunoSEQ multiplex PCR; TCRdb holds only in-frame clones, not every one. V and J calls and clone size follow that table, whereas D and trimming were derived from the DNA. The sample shows fewer than 350,000 clones, approximately 87% of them seen only once. Germline lookup yields CDR1 SGHVS and CDR2 FNYEAQ. V lost 3 bases to trimming and J lost 0 bases; unmatched junction nucleotides: 5. This CDR3 is built from 16 residues. What was sequenced was peripheral blood. This clonotype was sampled from a young woman with COVID-19, enrolled during active disease. The rearrangement joins TRBV7-6 to TRBJ1-3; 7 bases match TRBD1. CDR3 coding DNA: TGTGCCAGCAGCTTCCTACAGGGGCACTCTGGAAACACCATATATTTT. Translating it yields CASSFLQGHSGNTIYF.